This T cell receptor beta chain comes out of a study of CD8 T cells in ankylosing spondylitis. Findings and caveats of the study: Researchers reportedly found disease-linked clones significantly enriched in matched ankylosing spondylitis synovial fluid.

The sample holds many counts of this clonotype. Its antigen remains unknown. TCRdb re-called the 5' RACE reads through MiXCR, storing one row per CDR3 protein. The profile shows 250,000 to 400,000 distinct CDR3 sequences, roughly 11% of them singletons. V lost 3 bases to trimming and J lost 0 bases, with 7 bases between them. The CDR3 is 13 amino acids. The V gene's germline CDR1 is SGHRS and CDR2 YFSETQ. This receptor was taken from a female donor with ankylosing spondylitis or in good health (not recorded which). The chain recombines TRBV5-1 with TRBJ2-7; no clear D. What was sequenced was blood, either unsorted or a sorted T cell fraction (not recorded which). CDR3 region: CASSSASSYEQYF. In DNA form, the CDR3 reads TGCGCCAGCAGCTCAGCCAGCTCCTACGAGCAGTACTTC.